The 28 T cell receptor beta chains presented below share a single source sample, sequenced in a study of blood T cell repertoires in COVID-19. Profiling relied on immunoSEQ multiplex PCR, and the TCRdb table lists in-frame clones only, not all of them. The table lists about 300,000 clones, nearly 90% of them singletons, with around 6% in the top ten. Sequenced: PBMCs or T cells enriched from blood (not recorded which). The origin of the receptors is a woman between 25 and 40 years old who had recovered from COVID-19.

The V and J genes are TRBV6-5 and TRBJ1-5; 8 bases line up with TRBD1. The CDR3 has 15 amino acids. CDR1 is MNHEY and CDR2 is SVGAGI in the germline V gene. The V segment lost 0 bases and the J segment 4 bases; nucleotides outside the gene matches: 2. The CDR3: CASSYSRQGNQPQHF. The CDR3 nucleotides are TGTGCCAGCAGTTACTCAAGACAGGGGAATCAGCCCCAGCATTTT.

The V and J genes are TRBV5-1 and TRBJ1-1; D is ambiguous. Germline loops: CDR1 SGHRS, CDR2 YFSETQ. The CDR3 totals 14 residues. The V gene lost 0 bases and the J gene lost 4 bases, with 10 bases spanning the gap. The CDR3 region has the DNA TGCGCCAGCAGCTTGGGGCAGGTTGGCACTGAAGCTTTCTTT. It specifies CASSLGQVGTEAFF. The whole variable domain, remainder taken from reference TRBV5-1 and TRBJ1-1, is KAGVTQTPRYLIKTRGQQVTLSCSPISGHRSVSWYQQTPGQGLQFLFEYFSETQRNKGNFPGRFSGRQFSNSRSEMNVSTLELGDSALYLCASSLGQVGTEAFFGQGTRLTVV.

The J gene is TRBJ1-5, the V gene TRBV18; D perhaps matches TRBD1 (5 bases). The germline V gene has CDR1 KGHSH and CDR2 LQKENI. The CDR3 is 14 amino acids. V dropped 2 bases and J dropped 1 base, with 6 bases sitting between them. This CDR3 is CASSPGASNQPQHF. CDR3 coding DNA: TGTGCCAGCTCACCAGGGGCGAGCAATCAGCCCCAGCATTTT.

The chain links TRBV20-1 to TRBJ2-1, with 7 bases aligning to TRBD2. There are 15 residues in the CDR3. Trimming took 3 bases from V and 9 from J; bases not matched to a gene: 14. Germline assignment: CDR1 DFQATT and CDR2 SNEGSKA (reference sequence). This CDR3 reads CSASTPSGLRGEQFF. CDR3 DNA: TGCAGTGCTAGTACTCCTAGCGGCCTGCGGGGTGAGCAGTTCTTC.

J is TRBJ2-3 and V is TRBV10-3; the D gene is possibly TRBD1 (6 bases). The germline gives CDR1 ENHRY, CDR2 SYGVKD. V was cut by 10 bases and J by 2 bases, with 16 bases left in between. This CDR3 comprises 14 residues. The CDR3 spells CATIDRPNTDTQYF. DNA for the CDR3: TGTGCCACGATAGACAGGCCAAACACAGATACGCAGTATTTT.

This clone came up many times. J is TRBJ1-2 and V is TRBV7-9; unclear D gene. Trimming took 2 bases from V and 10 from J, leaving 8 bases between them. CDR3 length equals 11 residues. CDR1 and CDR2 (germline): SEHNR, FQNEAQ (reference sequence). CDR3 region: CASSLWEDYTF. In nucleotides, the CDR3 is TGTGCCAGCAGCTTATGGGAGGACTACACCTTC.

The chain is built from TRBV19 and TRBJ2-6; 7 nucleotides match TRBD2. This CDR3 has 12 residues. V lost 7 bases to trimming and J lost 7 bases; unmatched junction nucleotides: 1. The germline gives CDR1 LNHDA, CDR2 SQIVND (reference sequence). The CDR3 protein is CASTGGANVLTF. The CDR3 nucleotides read TGTGCCAGTACGGGGGGTGCCAACGTCCTGACTTTC.

The chain carries TRBV3-1 (or the pseudogene TRBV3-2) and TRBJ1-4; 9 nucleotides line up with TRBD1. CDR3 size: 16 residues. The germline gives CDR1 LGHDT, CDR2 YNNKEL (reference sequence). J lost 8 bases, V lost 4 bases, and 11 bases had no gene match. The CDR3 reads CASSLHPGQGGEKLFF. CDR3 nucleotides: TGTGCCAGCAGCCTACACCCGGGACAGGGTGGCGAAAAACTGTTTTTT.

This chain uses TRBV19 with TRBJ1-2; TRBD1 agrees at 8 bases. CDR3 length: 17 residues. CDR1 LNHDA and CDR2 SQIVND come from the germline V gene (reference sequence). J lost 4 bases, V lost 6 bases, and 16 bases had no gene match. Here the CDR3 reads CASSTKWTGPGSYGYTF. The CDR3 DNA reads as TGTGCCAGTAGCACCAAATGGACAGGGCCCGGTAGCTATGGCTACACCTTC.

V usage is TRBV28 and J usage is TRBJ2-7; TRBD1 matches at 9 bases. Trimming took 6 bases from V and 2 from J; bases not matched to a gene: 8. From germline, CDR1 is MDHEN and CDR2 SYDVKM. This CDR3 has 15 residues. The CDR3 is CASSQPGTGTYEQYF. CDR3 nucleotides: TGTGCCAGCAGCCAGCCCGGGACAGGGACCTACGAGCAGTACTTC.

This chain uses TRBV4-1 with TRBJ1-2, with TRBD1 matching 11 bases. In germline, CDR1 is MGHRA, CDR2 YSYEKL. V gave up 7 bases and J gave up 4 bases; unmatched junction bases: 14. The length of the CDR3 is 17 residues. CDR3 bases: TGCGCCAGCACCAAGGACAGGGGGCGCGAATCGTCCTATGGCTACACCTTC. Residues: CASTKDRGRESSYGYTF.

The chain is built from TRBV29-1 and TRBJ2-1, with 8 nucleotides matching TRBD1. Per germline, CDR1 SQVTM and CDR2 ANQGSEA. The V segment lost 6 bases and the J segment 1 base; nucleotides outside the gene matches: 5. The CDR3 sequence is 14 residues long. Here the CDR3 reads CSVGDRLSYNEQFF. The CDR3 DNA sequence: TGCAGCGTCGGGGACAGGCTTTCCTACAATGAGCAGTTCTTC.

The chain is built from TRBV7-9 and TRBJ1-2; D perhaps matches TRBD1 (6 bases). Germline-derived CDR1 and CDR2 are SEHNR and FQNEAQ (reference sequence). The V and J ends lost 4 bases and 8 bases respectively, with 14 bases between them. CDR3 length equals 13 residues. DNA of the CDR3: TGTGCCAGCAGCTCGCACAGGGTCGGAGGCTACACCTTC. Protein: CASSSHRVGGYTF.

The chain employs TRBV4-1 and TRBJ2-2; TRBD1 agrees at 8 bases. The CDR3 is made up of 19 amino acids. The germline V gene encodes CDR1 MGHRA and CDR2 YSYEKL. The V and J ends lost 0 bases and 0 bases, in that order; junction bases with no gene match: 9. The CDR3 DNA reads as TGCGCCAGCAGCCAAGACCCCAGGGGGCATCCCCCGAACACCGGGGAGCTGTTTTTT. Its protein product is CASSQDPRGHPPNTGELFF.

The CDR3 DNA is TGTGCCAGCAGCTCACTTTCGAGGAGGGTGAACACTGAAGCTTTCTTT. Its translation: CASSSLSRRVNTEAFF. This chain connects TRBV5-8 to TRBJ1-1; the D is unclear. V gave up 3 bases and J gave up 0 bases, with 15 bases separating them. Germline CDR1 and CDR2: SGHTS and YDEGEE. The CDR3 spans 16 residues.

CDR3 residues: CAISESGSSYNSPLHF. The CDR3 region has the DNA TGTGCCATCAGTGAGTCGGGGAGCTCCTATAATTCACCCCTCCACTTT. The V and J genes are TRBV10-3 and TRBJ1-6; D gene unclear. This CDR3 region has 16 residues. In germline, CDR1 is ENHRY, CDR2 SYGVKD. The ends were cut back, 0 bases at V and 0 bases at J, with 6 bases in the middle.

The CDR3 DNA reads TGTGCCAGCAGACCGGGGGGGGTTAACACCGGGGAGCTGTTTTTT. Amino acid sequence: CASRPGGVNTGELFF. The rearrangement uses TRBV9 and TRBJ2-2, with 8 bases lining up with TRBD2. There are 15 residues in the CDR3. CDR1 is SGDLS, CDR2 YYNGEE, per germline. J gave up 2 bases and V 5 bases, and 5 bases lay outside the gene matches.

The chain recombines TRBV30 with TRBJ1-3; a possible D gene is TRBD1 (6 bases). Germline CDR1 and CDR2: GTSNPN and SVGIG (reference sequence). CDR3 length equals 15 residues. V was cut by 1 base and J by 4 bases, with 14 bases left in between. CDR3 nucleotide sequence: TGTGCCTGGAGTGCCAAAGGACAGTTCGGAAACACCATATATTTT. This sequence encodes CAWSAKGQFGNTIYF.

This sequence joins TRBV27 and TRBJ1-1; D is ambiguous. The V gene lost 6 bases and the J gene lost 3 bases, with 14 bases spanning the gap. This CDR3 is 14 amino acids long. Germline-derived CDR1 and CDR2 are MNHEY and SMNVEV (reference sequence). The CDR3 DNA sequence: TGTGCCAGCAGGGCGACACCTTCCTACACTGAAGCTTTCTTT. Translation: CASRATPSYTEAFF.

This clone appeared a single time. The chain is built from TRBV10-3 and TRBJ1-5; D uncertain. Germline V gene sequence: CDR1 ENHRY, CDR2 SYGVKD. This CDR3 has 13 residues. Deletions cut 5 bases from V and 6 bases from J, with 11 bases between. The CDR3 DNA reads TGTGCCATCAGTCGTCTTTCGGGTCAGCCCCAGCATTTT. Its protein is CAISRLSGQPQHF.

CDR3 amino acids: CASSYSAVQNSPLHF. The CDR3 coding sequence is TGTGCCAGCAGTTACTCGGCAGTACAGAATTCACCCCTCCACTTT. This chain uses TRBV6-5 with TRBJ1-6; no clear D. V was cut by 0 bases and J by 7 bases, with 10 bases left in between. This CDR3 contains 15 residues. The germline V gene encodes CDR1 MNHEY and CDR2 SVGAGI.

This chain uses TRBV4-3 with TRBJ1-2, with TRBD1 as a possible D gene (5 bases). Trimming shortened V by 0 bases and J by 1 base, and 12 bases separated the two germline ends. The CDR3 spans 16 residues. CDR1 is LGHNA and CDR2 is YSLEER in the germline V gene. Here the CDR3 reads CASSQDAGWDNYGYTF. In DNA, the CDR3 is TGCGCCAGCAGCCAAGATGCAGGGTGGGATAACTATGGCTACACCTTC.

This chain connects TRBV11-1 to TRBJ2-4; 8 bases map to TRBD1. Germline V CDR1 and CDR2: SGHAT, FQDESV (reference sequence). V lost 5 bases, J lost 5 bases, and 2 bases stayed unmatched. The CDR3 has 13 residues. The CDR3 nucleotides are TGTGCCAGCAGCCTGGACAGGGAAAACATTCAGTACTTC. It translates to CASSLDRENIQYF.

CDR3 bases: TGTGCCAGCAGCCAAGTCCAGGGCGTCTATGGCTACACCTTC. Protein sequence: CASSQVQGVYGYTF. This chain joins TRBV14 and TRBJ1-2, with D maybe TRBD1 (5 bases). V lost 1 base, J lost 4 bases, and 10 bases lay in between. The CDR3 runs 14 residues. Germline CDR1 and CDR2: SGHDN and FVKESK.

V is TRBV5-4 and J is TRBJ2-7; 7 nucleotides line up with TRBD1. The CDR3 runs 12 residues. J gave up 6 bases and V 4 bases, and 4 bases lay outside the gene matches. The germline CDR1 and CDR2 sequences are SGHNT and YYREEE (reference sequence). CDR3 nucleotides: TGTGCCAGCAGCGAGACAGGGCCCGAGCAGTACTTC. Translating gives CASSETGPEQYF.

The chain recombines TRBV10-1 with TRBJ2-1; the match to TRBD2 covers 8 bases. Unmatched junction bases numbered 4, after V lost 0 bases and J lost 6 bases. CDR1 and CDR2 (germline): WNHNN, SYGVQD (reference sequence). This CDR3 has 15 residues. The CDR3 coding sequence is TGCGCCAGCAGTGAGTCTAGCGGGGCCCCCAATGAGCAGTTCTTC. Translation gives CASSESSGAPNEQFF.

J is TRBJ2-7 and V is TRBV2; TRBD1 aligns across 7 bases. The CDR3 sequence is 14 residues long. The V and J ends lost 6 bases and 7 bases, in that order; junction bases with no gene match: 12. The germline CDR1 and CDR2 sequences are SNHLY and FYNNEI. The CDR3 bases are TGTGCCAGCAGCAAGGGGGCAGGGCGAATGGAGCAGTACTTC. Amino acid sequence: CASSKGAGRMEQYF. Full variable domain (outside the CDR3, taken from reference TRBV2 and TRBJ2-7): EPEVTQTPSHQVTQMGQEVILRCVPISNHLYFYWYRQILGQKVEFLVSFYNNEISEKSEIFDDQFSVERPDGSNFTLKIRSTKLEDSAMYFCASSKGAGRMEQYFGPGTRLTVT.

V is TRBV24-1 and J is TRBJ1-1; tentative D call: TRBD1 (5 bases). V lost 5 bases to trimming and J lost 4 bases, with 10 bases between them. This CDR3 contains 13 residues. Germline values: CDR1 KGHDR, CDR2 SFDVKD. The CDR3 reads CATSAGGGTEAFF. The CDR3 DNA sequence: TGTGCCACCAGTGCGGGGGGAGGCACTGAAGCTTTCTTT.